The 2 T cell receptor beta chains listed next were all sequenced from one sample in a study of spatial heterogeneity in lung cancer. For these receptors, no antigen is known. Via MiXCR, TCRdb re-called the 5' RACE reads, giving one row per CDR3 protein. The sample has approximately 7,100 distinct CDR3 sequences, around 13% seen once. Indicated time point: sample taken at primary tumor resection. General study findings and limits: Counts that tracked tumor mutation counts were those of expanded intratumoral alpha and beta TCRs.

The sample here was lung tumor tissue, taken at surgery. These receptors were obtained from a male donor with early-stage non-small cell lung cancer.

This clonotype showed up many times. For a library built for alpha chains, this beta chain is a stray read; little rests on its size. The chain couples TRBV29-1 to TRBJ2-3; D is possibly TRBD1 (6 bases). Germline CDR1 is SQVTM and CDR2 is ANQGSEA. This CDR3 is built from 13 residues. V lost 6 bases and J lost 8, with 18 bases in between. For the CDR3, the DNA is TGCAGCGTGGGGACAAATCCGAAAAGTACGCAGTATTTT. Its protein product is CSVGTNPKSTQYF.

This clonotype was counted at least ten times. Because this beta chain is a stray read in a library intended to capture alpha chains, its abundance should not be given much weight. The V call is TRBV5-6, the J call TRBJ1-2; D is unresolved. The CDR3 is 11 residues long. The V end lost 1 base, the J end lost 2 bases, and 0 bases lay between the germline ends. The V gene's germline CDR1 is SGHDT and CDR2 YYEEEE. The CDR3 DNA reads TGTGCCAGCAGCTTGAACTATGGCTACACCTTC. Translating it yields CASSLNYGYTF.